This T cell receptor beta chain originates from a study of blood T cell repertoires in COVID-19. Study summary: COVID-19 samples from acute and convalescent phases originated in the United States, Italy and Spain. T cells, B-cell-depleted T cells, or PBMCs supplied cDNA or gDNA.

Methods used by the authors: Researchers report that nucleated cell counts were estimated from reference gene primer amplification. This table comes from immunoSEQ multiplex PCR, and its TCRdb copy is limited to in-frame clones, with some not included. V and J calls and clone size are given by that table; D and trimming were obtained from the DNA. The data contain fewer than 20,000 clones, 80% to 95% of them singletons. The specimen was peripheral blood. This clonotype was obtained from a woman aged 50 to 65 with active COVID-19.

The chain's CDR3 is CASSLDKGWDIQYF. CDR3 DNA: TGTGCCAGCAGCTTAGATAAGGGGTGGGACATTCAGTACTTC. This chain connects TRBV11-2 to TRBJ2-4; a weak D match, TRBD1 (5 bases). The CDR3 spans 14 residues. The V end was cut by 0 bases, the J end by 8 bases, with 11 bases between. CDR1 is SGHAT and CDR2 is FQNNGV in the germline V gene.